These 25 T cell receptor beta chains came from one sample sequenced in a study of CD8 T cells in ankylosing spondylitis. In TCRdb, the 5' RACE reads were re-called with MiXCR into one record per CDR3 protein. The sample has about 240,000 distinct CDR3 sequences, about 9.1% seen once. The sequenced material came from blood, either unsorted or a sorted T cell fraction (not recorded which). The source is a male donor with ankylosing spondylitis or in good health (not recorded which).

This clonotype was seen many times. The chain uses TRBV20-1 and TRBJ2-5; 10 nucleotides align to TRBD2. Looked up from germline, CDR1 is DFQATT and CDR2 is SNEGSKA (reference sequence). Losses at the gene ends were 5 bases for V and 1 base for J; bases not matched to a gene: 4. The CDR3 is made up of 14 amino acids. CDR3 nucleotides: TGCAGTGCTCGACTAGCGGGTATCCAAGAGACCCAGTACTTC. It translates to CSARLAGIQETQYF.

The chain employs TRBV19 and TRBJ2-1; 7 nucleotides line up with TRBD2. This CDR3 spans 16 amino acids. Germline CDR1 reads LNHDA; CDR2 reads SQIVND (reference sequence). V shed 1 base and J 0 bases; nucleotides not matched to a gene: 3. The CDR3 bases are TGTGCCAGTAGTATAGGGGGCGGGGGCTCCTACAATGAGCAGTTCTTC. Translation: CASSIGGGGSYNEQFF. Complete variable domain (other parts from reference TRBV19 and TRBJ2-1): DGGITQSPKYLFRKEGQNVTLSCEQNLNHDAMYWYRQDPGQGLRLIYYSQIVNDFQKGDIAEGYSVSREKKESFPLTVTSAQKNPTAFYLCASSIGGGGSYNEQFFGPGTRLTVL.

The chain combines TRBV5-1 with TRBJ2-1, with TRBD1 matching over 10 bases. J gave up 5 bases and V 5 bases, and 4 bases lay outside the gene matches. Germline CDR1 and CDR2: SGHRS and YFSETQ. CDR3 length equals 14 residues. The CDR3: CASRGQGVHNEQFF. CDR3 sequence (DNA): TGCGCCAGCAGAGGACAGGGGGTTCACAATGAGCAGTTCTTC.

This clonotype has a count of ten or more. V and J are TRBV19 and TRBJ1-1; D is ambiguous. This CDR3 has 18 residues. Trimming removed 1 base from V and 3 bases from J, with 21 bases in between. Germline lookup yields CDR1 LNHDA and CDR2 SQIVND (reference sequence). In nucleotides, the CDR3 is TGTGCCAGTAGTATAGTTAGATTCGACCTATACCCGGACACTGAAGCTTTCTTT. Encoded protein: CASSIVRFDLYPDTEAFF.

The rearrangement joins TRBV18 to TRBJ1-2; D uncertain. From germline, CDR1 is KGHSH and CDR2 LQKENI. Trimming took 3 bases from V and 0 from J, leaving 14 bases between them. CDR3 length: 16 amino acids. The CDR3: CASSPADGPPNYGYTF. The DNA for the CDR3 is TGTGCCAGCTCACCTGCGGACGGACCTCCTAACTATGGCTACACCTTC.

V and J are TRBV4-2 and TRBJ2-3; 7 bases are a match to TRBD2. This CDR3 spans 17 amino acids. The trim removed 4 bases at V and 2 bases at J, leaving 12 bases unmatched. The V gene's germline CDR1 is LGHNA and CDR2 YNFKEQ. In DNA, the CDR3 is TGTGCCAGCAGCCCACTCAACCCGGGAGGTCTCACAGATACGCAGTATTTT. Its translation: CASSPLNPGGLTDTQYF.

There are many counts of this clonotype. V gene TRBV2 combines with J gene TRBJ2-5, with TRBD2 as a possible D gene (6 bases). V was clipped by 7 bases and J by 4 bases, with 19 bases between them. Per germline, CDR1 SNHLY and CDR2 FYNNEI. CDR3 length equals 15 residues. Here the CDR3 DNA reads TGTGCCAGCACCCGTCCCTCTAGCGTAGGAGAGACCCAGTACTTC. Amino acid sequence: CASTRPSSVGETQYF.

The table lists this clonotype with many counts. This chain links TRBV28 with TRBJ2-7; D call uncertain. Germline V lookup: CDR1 MDHEN, CDR2 SYDVKM. The V and J ends lost 3 bases and 4 bases respectively, with 16 bases between them. The CDR3 contains 15 residues. CDR3 protein: CASSFAIGSFYEQYF. The CDR3 region has the DNA TGTGCCAGCAGTTTTGCAATAGGGTCCTTTTACGAGCAGTACTTC.

This clonotype showed up many times. V gene TRBV20-1 combines with J gene TRBJ2-3; the D gene is possibly TRBD2 (5 bases). The CDR3 contains 14 residues. Trimming removed 6 bases from V and 7 bases from J, with 20 bases in between. Germline CDR1 and CDR2: DFQATT and SNEGSKA (reference sequence). The CDR3 spells CSASRRSRVHTQYF. Written as DNA, the CDR3 is TGCAGTGCCAGTAGGAGGAGCCGAGTGCATACGCAGTATTTT.

This clonotype was counted many times. V usage is TRBV6-5 and J usage is TRBJ1-3; D gene uncertain. The CDR3 runs 17 residues. Germline lookup yields CDR1 MNHEY and CDR2 SVGAGI. The germline V and J ends were trimmed by 4 bases and 4 bases, with 20 bases remaining between them. CDR3 sequence (DNA): TGTGCCAGCAGTTTTTTCCCCTGGACCATCGAGGGAAACACCATATATTTT. Translation gives CASSFFPWTIEGNTIYF.

CDR3 coding DNA: TGTGCCAGTAGTATAGATGGACGGAGCACAGATACGCAGTATTTT. Residues: CASSIDGRSTDTQYF. The rearrangement joins TRBV19 to TRBJ2-3; D gene ambiguous. Germline lookup yields CDR1 LNHDA and CDR2 SQIVND (reference sequence). Trimming removed 0 bases at V and 0 bases at J, with 7 bases between. The CDR3 spans 15 residues.

The sample holds many counts of this clonotype. The chain couples TRBV28 to TRBJ2-3, with D possibly being TRBD2 (7 bases). The germline V gene encodes CDR1 MDHEN and CDR2 SYDVKM. The CDR3 runs to 15 residues. The V end was cut by 8 bases, the J end by 0 bases, with 15 bases between. The CDR3 nucleotides read TGTGCCAGCCACCCCCGGGGGGCAAGCACAGATACGCAGTATTTT. Translation gives CASHPRGASTDTQYF.

This clonotype was seen a handful of times. The chain links TRBV6-1 to TRBJ2-7; 11 bases match TRBD1. Germline V gene lookup returns CDR1 MNHNS and CDR2 SASEGT. Losses at the gene ends were 5 bases for V and 4 bases for J; bases not matched to a gene: 7. CDR3 size: 15 residues. The CDR3 nucleotides read TGTGCCAGCAGTAAGGACAGGGGGCCTAGTTACGAGCAGTACTTC. Translating it yields CASSKDRGPSYEQYF.

This clonotype turned up a few times. The chain is built from TRBV29-1 and TRBJ2-3; no reliable D call. Per germline, CDR1 SQVTM and CDR2 ANQGSEA. V was clipped by 5 bases and J by 3 bases, with 12 bases between them. This CDR3 contains 13 residues. The CDR3 region is CSVRQSLTDTQYF. The CDR3 DNA sequence: TGCAGCGTTCGCCAGTCACTTACAGATACGCAGTATTTT.

This clonotype occurred a few times. The chain is built from TRBV20-1 and TRBJ1-6; D is ambiguous. With 0 bases removed from V and 0 bases from J, the gap between germline ends came to 9 bases. This CDR3 is 16 amino acids long. Germline CDR1 is DFQATT and CDR2 is SNEGSKA (reference sequence). The CDR3 region has the DNA TGCAGTGCTAGAGATAAGTGGAGCTCCTATAATTCACCCCTCCACTTT. It specifies CSARDKWSSYNSPLHF.

The chain carries TRBV7-6 and TRBJ2-2, with D possibly being TRBD2 (5 bases). V lost 5 bases to trimming and J lost 2 bases, with 15 bases between them. CDR3 length equals 16 residues. In germline, CDR1 is SGHVS, CDR2 FNYEAQ. The CDR3 sequence: CASSPGVARNTGELFF. Here the CDR3 DNA reads TGTGCCAGCAGCCCCGGGGTAGCGCGAAACACCGGGGAGCTGTTTTTT.

This clonotype was recorded at least ten times. V usage is TRBV5-1 and J usage is TRBJ2-5; 7 nucleotides agree with TRBD2. Per germline, CDR1 SGHRS and CDR2 YFSETQ. Trimming cost V 3 bases and J 3 bases; bases outside gene matches: 5. CDR3 length: 14 amino acids. CDR3 in amino acids: CASSSRGEKETQYF. The CDR3 DNA reads TGCGCCAGCAGCTCCCGGGGGGAGAAAGAGACCCAGTACTTC.

This clonotype came up many times. The J gene is TRBJ1-3, the V gene TRBV12-3 or TRBV12-4; the match to TRBD1 covers 8 bases. The CDR3 loop spans 15 amino acids. The junction had 5 bases not matched to a gene; V was cut back by 5 bases and J by 2 bases. CDR3 in amino acids: CASSLDRVPGNTIYF. The CDR3 region has the DNA TGTGCCAGCAGTCTGGACAGGGTGCCTGGAAACACCATATATTTT.

This clonotype was observed many times. The chain employs TRBV20-1 and TRBJ2-1; D not resolved. The CDR3 has 11 residues. CDR1 DFQATT and CDR2 SNEGSKA come from the germline V gene (reference sequence). Trimming removed 6 bases from V and 10 bases from J, with 13 bases in between. As DNA, the CDR3 is TGCAGTGCCAGCAGAGACCCGGAGCAGTTCTTC. Its translation is CSASRDPEQFF.

This clonotype was detected many times. CDR3: CASSPLAGGIYNEQFF. As DNA, the CDR3 is TGTGCCAGCAGCCCGCTAGCGGGGGGGATCTACAATGAGCAGTTCTTC. This chain uses TRBV7-2 with TRBJ2-1; 12 bases fit TRBD2. The junction had 5 bases not matched to a gene; V was cut back by 5 bases and J by 3 bases. Germline values: CDR1 SGHTA, CDR2 FQGNSA. The CDR3 extends over 16 amino acids.

This clonotype was counted at least ten times. The chain joins TRBV20-1 to TRBJ2-3, with TRBD2 identical over 11 bases. The CDR3 is made up of 13 amino acids. After removal of 6 bases from V and 6 bases from J, the junction contained 5 bases not matched to a gene. Germline lookup yields CDR1 DFQATT and CDR2 SNEGSKA (reference sequence). The CDR3, as DNA: TGCAGTGCCGTAGCGGGGGGGCAGGATACGCAGTATTTT. The encoded protein is CSAVAGGQDTQYF.

This clonotype was found many times. The V and J genes are TRBV15 and TRBJ2-7; 9 positions match TRBD2. V dropped 4 bases and J dropped 4; count of bases not matched to a gene: 5. Germline V gene lookup returns CDR1 LNHNV and CDR2 YYDKDF (reference sequence). The CDR3 spans 14 residues. Here the CDR3 reads CATSMRTSAYEQYF. The CDR3, as DNA: TGTGCCACCAGCATGCGGACTAGCGCGTACGAGCAGTACTTC. Complete variable domain (other parts from reference TRBV15 and TRBJ2-7): DAMVIQNPRYQVTQFGKPVTLSCSQTLNHNVMYWYQQKSSQAPKLLFHYYDKDFNNEADTPDNFQSRRPNTSFCFLDIRSPGLGDTAMYLCATSMRTSAYEQYFGPGTRLTVT.

Worth noting for this clonotype: Since the CDR3 does not end with the conserved phenylalanine or tryptophan, this likely comes from a read error. The chain joins TRBV11-1 to TRBJ2-1; no definite D call. Germline V gives CDR1 SGHAT, CDR2 FQDESV (reference sequence). Trimming cost V 5 bases and J 12 bases, with 14 bases left between them. The CDR3 is made up of 12 amino acids. CDR3 nucleotides: TGTGCCAGCAGCCCCCCGCAACTCGGGCAGTTCGTC. This encodes CASSPPQLGQFV.

This clonotype was observed many times. The chain is built from TRBV10-3 and TRBJ2-7; D is uncertain. This CDR3 is built from 14 residues. CDR1 and CDR2 (germline): ENHRY, SYGVKD. V lost 0 bases, J lost 0 bases, and 6 bases lay in between. DNA for the CDR3: TGTGCCATCAGTGAGTCTCGGCTCTCCTACGAGCAGTACTTC. Protein: CAISESRLSYEQYF.

This clonotype was counted at least ten times. The V call is TRBV6-2 or TRBV6-3, the J call TRBJ2-7; D is unresolved. The germline V gene encodes CDR1 MNHEY and CDR2 SVGEGT. The length of the CDR3 is 12 residues. The V end was cut by 2 bases, the J end by 4 bases, with 6 bases between. DNA for the CDR3: TGTGCCAGCAGTTACGACGGGTACGAGCAGTACTTC. It encodes CASSYDGYEQYF.